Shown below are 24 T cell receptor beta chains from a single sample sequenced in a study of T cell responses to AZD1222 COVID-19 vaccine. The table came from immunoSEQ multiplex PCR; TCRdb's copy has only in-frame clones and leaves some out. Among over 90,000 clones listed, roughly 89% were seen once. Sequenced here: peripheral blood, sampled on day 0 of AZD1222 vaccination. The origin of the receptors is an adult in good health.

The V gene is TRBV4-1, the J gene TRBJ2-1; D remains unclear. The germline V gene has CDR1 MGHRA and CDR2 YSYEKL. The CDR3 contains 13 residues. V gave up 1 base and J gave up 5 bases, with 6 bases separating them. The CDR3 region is CASSQVQDNEQFF. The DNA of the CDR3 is TGCGCCAGCAGCCAAGTCCAGGACAATGAGCAGTTCTTC.

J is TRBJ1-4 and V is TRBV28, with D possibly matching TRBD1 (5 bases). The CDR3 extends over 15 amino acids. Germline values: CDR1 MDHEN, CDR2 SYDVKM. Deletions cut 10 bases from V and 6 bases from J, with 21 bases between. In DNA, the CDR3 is TGTGCCACCCGCCTGACTCAGGGCGTGTATGAAAAACTGTTTTTT. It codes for CATRLTQGVYEKLFF.

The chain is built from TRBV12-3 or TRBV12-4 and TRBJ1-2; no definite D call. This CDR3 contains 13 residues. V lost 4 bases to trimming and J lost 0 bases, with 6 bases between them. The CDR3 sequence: CASSSGTNYGYTF. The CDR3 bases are TGTGCCAGCAGTTCTGGCACTAACTATGGCTACACCTTC.

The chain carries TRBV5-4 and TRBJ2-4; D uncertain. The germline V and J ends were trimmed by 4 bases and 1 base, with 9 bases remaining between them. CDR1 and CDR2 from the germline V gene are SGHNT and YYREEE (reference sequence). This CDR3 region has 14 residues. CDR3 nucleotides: TGTGCCAGCAGCCTAGGGTCCGCCAAAAACATTCAGTACTTC. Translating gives CASSLGSAKNIQYF.

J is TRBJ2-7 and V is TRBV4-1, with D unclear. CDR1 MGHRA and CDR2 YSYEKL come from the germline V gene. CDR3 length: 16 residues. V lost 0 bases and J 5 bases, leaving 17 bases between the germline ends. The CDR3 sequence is CASSQEAILAVNEQYF. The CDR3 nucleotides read TGCGCCAGCAGCCAAGAAGCCATCTTGGCGGTGAACGAGCAGTACTTC.

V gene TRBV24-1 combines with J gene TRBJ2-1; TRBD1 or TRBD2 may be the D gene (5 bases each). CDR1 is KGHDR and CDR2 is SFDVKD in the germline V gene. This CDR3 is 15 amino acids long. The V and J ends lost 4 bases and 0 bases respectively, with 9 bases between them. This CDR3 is CATSEHGGSYNEQFF. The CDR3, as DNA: TGTGCCACCAGTGAACATGGGGGCTCCTACAATGAGCAGTTCTTC.

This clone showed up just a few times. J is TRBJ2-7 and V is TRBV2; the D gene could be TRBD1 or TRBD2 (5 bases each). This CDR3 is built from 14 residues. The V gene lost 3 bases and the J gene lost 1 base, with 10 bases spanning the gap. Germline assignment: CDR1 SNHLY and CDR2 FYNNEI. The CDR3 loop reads CASSDHGGSYEQYF. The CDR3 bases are TGTGCCAGCAGTGACCATGGGGGATCCTACGAGCAGTACTTC. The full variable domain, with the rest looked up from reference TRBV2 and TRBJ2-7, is EPEVTQTPSHQVTQMGQEVILRCVPISNHLYFYWYRQILGQKVEFLVSFYNNEISEKSEIFDDQFSVERPDGSNFTLKIRSTKLEDSAMYFCASSDHGGSYEQYFGPGTRLTVT.

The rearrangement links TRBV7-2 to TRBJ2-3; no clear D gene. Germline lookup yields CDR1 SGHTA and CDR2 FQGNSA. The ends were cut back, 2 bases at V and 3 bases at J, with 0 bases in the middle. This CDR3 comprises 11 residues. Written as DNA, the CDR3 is TGTGCCAGCAGCTTAACAGATACGCAGTATTTT. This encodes CASSLTDTQYF. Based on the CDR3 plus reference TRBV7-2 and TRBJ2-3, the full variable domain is GAGVSQSPSNKVTEKGKDVELRCDPISGHTALYWYRQSLGQGLEFLIYFQGNSAPDKSGLPSDRFSAERTGGSVSTLTIQRTQQEDSAVYLCASSLTDTQYFGPGTRLTVL.

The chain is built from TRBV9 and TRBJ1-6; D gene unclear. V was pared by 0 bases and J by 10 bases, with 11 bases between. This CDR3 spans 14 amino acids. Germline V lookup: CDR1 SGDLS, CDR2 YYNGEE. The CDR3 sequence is CASSVEQGDSPLHF. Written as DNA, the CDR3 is TGTGCCAGCAGCGTAGAACAAGGAGACTCACCCCTCCACTTT.

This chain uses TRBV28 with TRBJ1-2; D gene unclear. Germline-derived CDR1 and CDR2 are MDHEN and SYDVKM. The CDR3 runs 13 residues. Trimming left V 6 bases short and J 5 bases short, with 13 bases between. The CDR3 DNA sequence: TGTGCCAGCAGGGGCCAAGCGTATTATGGCTACACCTTC. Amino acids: CASRGQAYYGYTF.

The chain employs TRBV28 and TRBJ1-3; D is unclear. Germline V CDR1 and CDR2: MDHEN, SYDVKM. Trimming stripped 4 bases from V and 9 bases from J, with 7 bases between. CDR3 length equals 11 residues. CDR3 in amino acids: CASSSMGTIYF. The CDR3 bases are TGTGCCAGCAGTTCAATGGGCACCATATATTTT.

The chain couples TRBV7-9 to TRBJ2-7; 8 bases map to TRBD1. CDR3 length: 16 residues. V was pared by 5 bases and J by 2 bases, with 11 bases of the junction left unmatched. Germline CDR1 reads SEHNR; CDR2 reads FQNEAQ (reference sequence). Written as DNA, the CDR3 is TGTGCCAGCAGCAAAGACGGGACAGGCAGAACCTACGAGCAGTACTTC. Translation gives CASSKDGTGRTYEQYF.

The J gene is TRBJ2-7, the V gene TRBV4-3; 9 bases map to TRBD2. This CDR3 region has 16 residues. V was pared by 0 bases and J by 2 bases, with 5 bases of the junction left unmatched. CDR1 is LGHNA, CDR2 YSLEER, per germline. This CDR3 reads CASSQDNGLATYEQYF. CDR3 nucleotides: TGCGCCAGCAGCCAAGATAACGGACTAGCGACCTACGAGCAGTACTTC.

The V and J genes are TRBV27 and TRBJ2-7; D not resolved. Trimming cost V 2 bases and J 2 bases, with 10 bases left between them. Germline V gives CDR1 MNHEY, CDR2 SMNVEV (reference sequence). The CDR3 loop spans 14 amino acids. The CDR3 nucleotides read TGTGCCAGCAGTTTACGGAACCCCACCTACGAGCAGTACTTC. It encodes CASSLRNPTYEQYF.

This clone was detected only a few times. The CDR3 DNA is TGTGCCAGCAGCTTAATAGGGCGGGAGGGGTTGCAGTTCTTC. Translation: CASSLIGREGLQFF. The chain employs TRBV7-6 and TRBJ2-1; TRBD2 aligns across 9 bases. CDR3 length: 14 residues. V lost 2 bases to trimming and J lost 12 bases; unmatched junction nucleotides: 8. The germline gives CDR1 SGHVS, CDR2 FNYEAQ.

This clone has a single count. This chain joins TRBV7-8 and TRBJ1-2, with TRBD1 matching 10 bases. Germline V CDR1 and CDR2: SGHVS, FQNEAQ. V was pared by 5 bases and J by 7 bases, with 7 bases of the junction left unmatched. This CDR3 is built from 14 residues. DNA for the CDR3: TGTGCCAGCAGCCCCGACAGGGGGCAAGGTGGCTACACCTTC. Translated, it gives CASSPDRGQGGYTF.

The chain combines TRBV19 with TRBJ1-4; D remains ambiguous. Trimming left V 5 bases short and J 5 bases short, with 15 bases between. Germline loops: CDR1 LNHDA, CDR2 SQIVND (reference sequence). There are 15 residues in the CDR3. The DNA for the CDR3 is TGTGCCAGTAGTTCCGGACGGATTGCCAATGAAAAACTGTTTTTT. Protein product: CASSSGRIANEKLFF.

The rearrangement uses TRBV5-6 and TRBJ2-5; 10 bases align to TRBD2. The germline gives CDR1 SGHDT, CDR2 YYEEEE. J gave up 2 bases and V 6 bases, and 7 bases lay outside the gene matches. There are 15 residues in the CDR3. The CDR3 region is CASNLAGGGQETQYF. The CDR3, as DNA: TGTGCCAGCAACTTAGCGGGAGGTGGGCAAGAGACCCAGTACTTC.

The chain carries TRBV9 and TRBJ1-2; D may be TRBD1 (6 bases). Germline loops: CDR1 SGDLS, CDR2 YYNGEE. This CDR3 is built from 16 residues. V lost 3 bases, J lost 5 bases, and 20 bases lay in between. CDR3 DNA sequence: TGTGCCAGCAGCGCTCGCGTGGGCTGGCAGGGGTATGGCTACACCTTC. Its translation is CASSARVGWQGYGYTF.

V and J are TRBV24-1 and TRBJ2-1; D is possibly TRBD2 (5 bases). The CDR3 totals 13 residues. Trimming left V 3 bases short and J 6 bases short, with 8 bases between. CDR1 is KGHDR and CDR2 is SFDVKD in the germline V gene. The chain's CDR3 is CATSDTRGNEQFF. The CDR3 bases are TGTGCCACCAGTGATACCCGGGGCAATGAGCAGTTCTTC.

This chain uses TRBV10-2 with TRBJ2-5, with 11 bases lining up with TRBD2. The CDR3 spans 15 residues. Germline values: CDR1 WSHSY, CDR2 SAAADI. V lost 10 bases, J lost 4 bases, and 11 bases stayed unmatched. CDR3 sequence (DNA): TGCGCCACCAGACGGACTAGCGGGCACTCAGAGACCCAGTACTTC. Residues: CATRRTSGHSETQYF.

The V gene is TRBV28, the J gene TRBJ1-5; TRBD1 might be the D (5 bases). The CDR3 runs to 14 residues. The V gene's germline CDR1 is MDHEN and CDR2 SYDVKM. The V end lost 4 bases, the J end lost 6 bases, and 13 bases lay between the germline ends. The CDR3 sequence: CASSYPGRGQPQHF. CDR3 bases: TGTGCCAGCAGTTACCCTGGGAGGGGTCAGCCCCAGCATTTT.

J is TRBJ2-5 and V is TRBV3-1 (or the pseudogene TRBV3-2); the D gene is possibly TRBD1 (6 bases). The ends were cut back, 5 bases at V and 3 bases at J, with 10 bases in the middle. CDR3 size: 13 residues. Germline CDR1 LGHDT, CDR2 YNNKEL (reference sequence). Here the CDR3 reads CASSSGQKETQYF. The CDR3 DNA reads TGTGCCAGCAGCTCTGGACAGAAAGAGACCCAGTACTTC.

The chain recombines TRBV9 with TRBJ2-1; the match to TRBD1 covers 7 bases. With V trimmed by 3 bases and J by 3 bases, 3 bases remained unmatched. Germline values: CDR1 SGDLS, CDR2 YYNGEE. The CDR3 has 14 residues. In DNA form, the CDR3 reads TGTGCCAGCAGCGCAAGGGACAGCTACAATGAGCAGTTCTTC. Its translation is CASSARDSYNEQFF.